This T cell receptor beta chain comes out of a study of CD8+ T cells in alopecia areata. Notes on the study in general: More clonal than normal scalp was lesional scalp, particularly alopecia totalis/universalis.

The table lists this clone with a few counts. No antigen is known for it. V was trimmed by 5 bases and J by 8 bases, leaving 12 bases between them. This CDR3 has 12 residues. Germline assignment: CDR1 SEHNR and CDR2 FQNEAQ (reference sequence). Extracted from the samples, RNA was reverse transcribed into cDNA to serve as the sequencing template. Clones were sequenced by immunoSEQ multiplex PCR, and TCRdb holds only the in-frame ones, with some missing. The data show 93,000 or so clones, roughly 50% seen once. The chain uses TRBV7-9 and TRBJ1-2; D remains unclear. The sample taken for sequencing was CD4+ T cells sorted from blood. The sequence came from a human donor in good health. CDR3 bases: TGTGCCAGCAGCCCCGAAGGTGGCGGCTACACCTTC. Its protein is CASSPEGGGYTF. Combining the CDR3 with reference TRBV7-9 and TRBJ1-2 gives the whole variable domain DTGVSQNPRHKITKRGQNVTFRCDPISEHNRLYWYRQTLGQGPEFLTYFQNEAQLEKSRLLSDRFSAERPKGSFSTLEIQRTEQGDSAMYLCASSPEGGGYTFGSGTRLTVV.